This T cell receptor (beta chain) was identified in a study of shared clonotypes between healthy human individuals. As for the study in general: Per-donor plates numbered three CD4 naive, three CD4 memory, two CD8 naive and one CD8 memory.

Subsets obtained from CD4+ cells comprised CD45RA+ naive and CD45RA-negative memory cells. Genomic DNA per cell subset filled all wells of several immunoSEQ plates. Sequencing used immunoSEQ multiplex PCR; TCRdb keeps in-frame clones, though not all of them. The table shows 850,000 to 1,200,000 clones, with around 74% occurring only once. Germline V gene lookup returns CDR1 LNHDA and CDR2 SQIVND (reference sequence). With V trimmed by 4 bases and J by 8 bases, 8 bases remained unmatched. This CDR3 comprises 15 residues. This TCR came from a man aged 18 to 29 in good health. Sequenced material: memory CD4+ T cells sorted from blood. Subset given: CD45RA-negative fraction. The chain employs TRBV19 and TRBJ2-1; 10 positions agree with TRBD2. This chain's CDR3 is CASSRGLAGVYEQFF. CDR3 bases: TGTGCCAGTAGTAGGGGTCTAGCGGGGGTTTATGAGCAGTTCTTC. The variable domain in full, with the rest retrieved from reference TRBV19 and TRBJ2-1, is DGGITQSPKYLFRKEGQNVTLSCEQNLNHDAMYWYRQDPGQGLRLIYYSQIVNDFQKGDIAEGYSVSREKKESFPLTVTSAQKNPTAFYLCASSRGLAGVYEQFFGPGTRLTVL.